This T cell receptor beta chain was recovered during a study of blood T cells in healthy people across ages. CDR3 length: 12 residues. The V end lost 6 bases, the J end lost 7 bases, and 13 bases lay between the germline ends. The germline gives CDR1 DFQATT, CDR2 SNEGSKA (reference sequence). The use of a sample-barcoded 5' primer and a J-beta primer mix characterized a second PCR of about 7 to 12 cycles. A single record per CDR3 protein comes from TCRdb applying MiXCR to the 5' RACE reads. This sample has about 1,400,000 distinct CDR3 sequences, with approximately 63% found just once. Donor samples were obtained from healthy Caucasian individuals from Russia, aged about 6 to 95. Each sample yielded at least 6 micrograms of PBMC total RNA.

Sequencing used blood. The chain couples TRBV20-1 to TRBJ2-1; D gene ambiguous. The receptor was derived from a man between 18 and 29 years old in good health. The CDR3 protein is CSAGSRFNEQFF. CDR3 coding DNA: TGCAGTGCCGGGTCCCGGTTTAATGAGCAGTTCTTC.